One and the same sample provided the 28 T cell receptor beta chains below, sequenced in a study of T cells expressing NK-cell markers. TCRdb re-called the 5' RACE reads and shows each CDR3 protein once, DNA omitted. The data show 350,000 to 450,000 distinct CDR3 sequences, and the top ten clones hold roughly 5.4%. Sequences were obtained from blood T cells: a sorted CD56 or NKG2C T cell subset, CD4+ or CD8+ T cells, or bulk PBMC T cells (not recorded which). The receptors derive from a man aged 18-70 years in good health.

The chain links TRBV12-3 or TRBV12-4 to TRBJ2-5; TCRdb designates TRBD1, a call that cannot be tested without DNA. The CDR3 is 15 amino acids. CDR3 sequence reads: CASSRGGGGSGTQYF.

The rearrangement uses TRBV6-5 and TRBJ1-2. The CDR3 consists of 12 residues. The germline V gene has CDR1 MNHEY and CDR2 SVGAGI. The CDR3 sequence: CASKNGIYGYTF.

This chain uses TRBV5-5 with TRBJ1-5; there is no DNA to check the TCRdb D call of TRBD1. Germline V CDR1 and CDR2: SGHKS, YYEKEE (reference sequence). The CDR3 is made up of 15 amino acids. CDR3 in amino acids: CASSVTQGSNQPQHF.

The gene calls are TRBV5-5 and TRBJ2-2; TCRdb's D gene call, TRBD1, goes unchecked for lack of DNA. Germline V lookup: CDR1 SGHKS, CDR2 YYEKEE (reference sequence). CDR3 length: 14 amino acids. Here the CDR3 reads CASTILGGAGELFF.

This chain connects TRBV7-2 to TRBJ2-7; TCRdb's D call of TRBD1 is untestable without DNA. CDR3 size: 14 residues. The germline V gene has CDR1 SGHTA and CDR2 FQGNSA. The chain's CDR3 is CASSLSQGLNEQYF.

The chain carries TRBV9 and TRBJ2-4; TCRdb reports TRBD2, a call that lacks DNA to check it against. Germline V CDR1 and CDR2: SGDLS, YYNGEE. There are 16 residues in the CDR3. The chain's CDR3 is CASSGLAGGPENIQYF.

The chain is built from TRBV14 and TRBJ2-1; TCRdb selects TRBD2, and the lack of DNA leaves this call unchecked. This CDR3 spans 17 amino acids. Looked up from germline, CDR1 is SGHDN and CDR2 is FVKESK. The CDR3 here is CASSPRGLAGDYNEQFF.

The V gene is TRBV12-5, the J gene TRBJ1-2; TCRdb calls TRBD1, which cannot be checked without DNA. This CDR3 contains 17 residues. Per germline, CDR1 LGHNT and CDR2 FRNRAP. The CDR3 is CASGLSYRGGTNYGYTF.

The J gene is TRBJ1-4, the V gene TRBV12-3 or TRBV12-4. This CDR3 contains 14 residues. The CDR3 protein is CASSLGRYNEKLFF.

This chain links TRBV6-1 with TRBJ2-5; lacking DNA, the TRBD1 call made by TCRdb goes unchecked. The CDR3 has 15 residues. Germline values: CDR1 MNHNS, CDR2 SASEGT. The chain's CDR3 is CASTLGAGGRETQYF.

V gene TRBV3-1 combines with J gene TRBJ2-1; TCRdb returns TRBD1, unconfirmable since there is no DNA. This CDR3 has 16 amino acids. Germline-derived CDR1 and CDR2 are LGHDT and YNNKEL (reference sequence). The CDR3 is CASSQDRGGWYNEQFF.

The V and J genes are TRBV28 and TRBJ2-7; TCRdb's D call, TRBD1, is unchecked because there is no DNA. Looked up from germline, CDR1 is MDHEN and CDR2 is SYDVKM. The CDR3 has 19 amino acids. This CDR3 is CASSRDHYSSSAQSYEQYF. Full variable domain (outside the CDR3, taken from reference TRBV28 and TRBJ2-7): DVKVTQSSRYLVKRTGEKVFLECVQDMDHENMFWYRQDPGLGLRLIYFSYDVKMKEKGDIPEGYSVSREKKERFSLILESASTNQTSMYLCASSRDHYSSSAQSYEQYFGPGTRLTVT.

V usage is TRBV7-9 and J usage is TRBJ1-1. Germline V CDR1 and CDR2: SEHNR, FQNEAQ (reference sequence). The CDR3 length is 16 residues. The CDR3 loop reads CASSSRTGPQHTEAFF.

The chain couples TRBV20-1 to TRBJ2-5; TCRdb designates TRBD1, a call that cannot be tested without DNA. The CDR3 extends over 14 amino acids. From germline, CDR1 is DFQATT and CDR2 SNEGSKA (reference sequence). CDR3 sequence: CSARGGMIGGTQYF.

The CDR3 sequence is CASSGRLAGSRDTQYF. The chain employs TRBV5-1 and TRBJ2-3; absent DNA, TCRdb's TRBD2 call cannot be checked. The CDR3 runs to 16 residues. Germline CDR1 reads SGHRS; CDR2 reads YFSETQ.

The chain carries TRBV7-9 and TRBJ2-7; TCRdb selects TRBD1, and the lack of DNA leaves this call unchecked. Looked up from germline, CDR1 is SEHNR and CDR2 is FQNEAQ (reference sequence). The CDR3 contains 14 residues. CDR3 sequence: CASSGQGNPYEQYF.

V and J are TRBV12-3 or TRBV12-4 and TRBJ1-5; TCRdb selects TRBD1, and the lack of DNA leaves this call unchecked. There are 15 residues in the CDR3. CDR3 protein: CASSQEDRANQPQHF.

This CDR3 is CASSPTVSSGNTIYF. This chain joins TRBV7-8 and TRBJ1-3. The CDR3 has 15 residues. Germline V gene sequence: CDR1 SGHVS, CDR2 FQNEAQ.

V usage is TRBV21-1 and J usage is TRBJ2-2; TCRdb names TRBD1, which stays unverified in the absence of DNA. TRBV21-1 is noted as a pseudogene. CDR3 length equals 16 residues. The CDR3 reads CASSNYRGRRTGELFF.

V is TRBV12-3 or TRBV12-4 and J is TRBJ2-7; the D call from TCRdb, TRBD2, cannot be confirmed without DNA. The CDR3 has 15 residues. CDR3 amino acids: CASSQGLIAPYEQYF.

V and J are TRBV7-6 and TRBJ1-1; with no DNA, the TCRdb D assignment of TRBD1 cannot be verified. Germline CDR1 is SGHVS and CDR2 is FNYEAQ. This CDR3 is built from 13 residues. The CDR3 here is CASSTDSNTEAFF.

The genes are TRBV5-1 and TRBJ1-4. CDR3 length equals 16 residues. Germline V CDR1 and CDR2: SGHRS, YFSETQ. CDR3 in amino acids: CASSLGQRNGNEKLFF.

The chain joins TRBV29-1 to TRBJ2-2; no DNA is available, so the TRBD1 call from TCRdb remains unchecked. This CDR3 has 16 residues. Germline values: CDR1 SQVTM, CDR2 ANQGSEA. The CDR3 spells CSAQGRQGRNTGELFF.

The chain joins TRBV5-1 to TRBJ2-1; TCRdb's D call, TRBD1, is unchecked because there is no DNA. Germline CDR1 is SGHRS and CDR2 is YFSETQ. This CDR3 contains 14 residues. CDR3 residues: CASSLGTANNEQFF.

This chain links TRBV5-4 with TRBJ2-7; there is no DNA to check the TCRdb D call of TRBD2. The CDR3 totals 15 residues. CDR1 and CDR2 (germline): SGHNT, YYREEE (reference sequence). CDR3 region: CASQPRPLRSYEQYF.

The J gene is TRBJ1-5, the V gene TRBV24-1; without DNA, the TCRdb call of TRBD1 cannot be checked. CDR1 and CDR2 (germline): KGHDR, SFDVKD. The CDR3 has 14 residues. Here the CDR3 reads CATSTGDIGQPQHF.

The V and J genes are TRBV20-1 and TRBJ2-5; TCRdb indicates TRBD2, and absent DNA this call remains unverified. CDR3 size: 14 residues. The germline gives CDR1 DFQATT, CDR2 SNEGSKA (reference sequence). This CDR3 reads CSETAGGPRETQYF.

This chain joins TRBV18 and TRBJ1-5. Germline CDR1 KGHSH, CDR2 LQKENI. This CDR3 is built from 13 residues. CDR3 in amino acids: CASSPGRDQPQHF.